This section outlines one T cell receptor (delta chain) sequence together with its context. No cognate antigen has been identified for it. Nothing much larger sits one base from this clone, and base qualities are not available. The library was produced with PCR. TCRdb shows the sequencer as Illumina MiSeq. After TCRdb called clones again from the public reads with CATT, rows with identical DNA were merged. Present in this sample are 6,200 or so delta-chain clones, around 41% of which were seen just once. Roughly 10% of the sample lies in the top ten. Germline trimming: 0 bases from V, 0 bases from J; junction bases outside gene matches: 24. For CDR1 and CDR2, the germline V gene lists TSWWSYY and QGS. The CDR3 measures 24 amino acids from cysteine to phenylalanine. Kept here is only the CDR3 DNA, which spans 72 bases and is read in frame from base 1. This sample was included in a study of human gamma delta and Vdelta1 T cells (dated by TCRdb to 2016 to 2018). Regarding the complete study: The study investigated Delta One T cells, Vd1+ gamma-delta T cells, as cytotoxic effectors against acute myeloid leukemia. What the study reported, not specific to this receptor: Delta One T cells were reported as polyclonal and as showing broad cytotoxic targeting of acute myeloid leukemia.

The sequencing input was Vdelta1 gamma-delta T cells from blood grown in culture (DOT cells). Per the publication, the cell subset or site label means: Delta One T cells, in vitro expanded/differentiated Vd1+ gamma-delta T cells. The sequence is built from TRDV1 and TRDJ1; TRDD3 matches 11 bases in the middle. The TCR sequence derives from a human donor in good health. The CDR3 in this case is CALGELRPTGGYRRLVGYTDKLIF. The DNA sequence follows: TGTGCTCTTGGGGAACTAAGGCCAACTGGGGGATATAGGAGATTGGTGGGGTACACCGATAAACTCATCTTT.